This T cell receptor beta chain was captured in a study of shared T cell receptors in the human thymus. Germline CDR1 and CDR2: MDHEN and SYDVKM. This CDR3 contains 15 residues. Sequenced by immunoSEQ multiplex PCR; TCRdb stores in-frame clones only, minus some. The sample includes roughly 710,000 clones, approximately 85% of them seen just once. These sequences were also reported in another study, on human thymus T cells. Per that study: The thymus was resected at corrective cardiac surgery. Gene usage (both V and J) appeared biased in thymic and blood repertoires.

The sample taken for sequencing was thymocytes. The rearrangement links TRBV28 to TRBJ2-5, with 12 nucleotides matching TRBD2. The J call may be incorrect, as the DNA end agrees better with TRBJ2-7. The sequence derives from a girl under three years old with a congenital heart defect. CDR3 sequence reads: CASSCASGGAGEQYF. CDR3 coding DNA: TGTGCCAGCAGTTGCGCTAGCGGGGGGGCCGGCGAGCAGTACTTC.